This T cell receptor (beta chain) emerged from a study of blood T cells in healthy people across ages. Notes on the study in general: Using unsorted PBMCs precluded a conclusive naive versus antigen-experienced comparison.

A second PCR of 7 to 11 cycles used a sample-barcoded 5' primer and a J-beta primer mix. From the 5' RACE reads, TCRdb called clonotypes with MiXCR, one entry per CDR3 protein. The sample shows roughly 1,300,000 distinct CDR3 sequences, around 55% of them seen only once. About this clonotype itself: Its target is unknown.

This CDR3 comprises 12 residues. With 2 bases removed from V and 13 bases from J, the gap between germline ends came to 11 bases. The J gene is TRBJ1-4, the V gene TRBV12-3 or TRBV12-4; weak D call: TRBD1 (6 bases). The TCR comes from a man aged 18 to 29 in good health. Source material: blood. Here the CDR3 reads CASSLQGWRLFF. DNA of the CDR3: TGTGCCAGCAGTTTACAGGGGTGGAGACTGTTTTTT.